This T cell receptor (beta chain) was sequenced for a study of radiotherapy plus CTLA-4 blockade in lung cancer. Study in general: Objective response rate was around 19%; disease control rate, around 30%. Study conclusions and caveats: Clones derived from tumor TCRs expanded in blood after radiotherapy plus ipilimumab. According to reports, early shifts in blood T cell clones, alongside interferon-beta, forecast response most accurately.

TCRdb keeps only in-frame clones here, not all; method: immunoSEQ multiplex PCR. In the table there are about 49,000 clones, approximately 91% of which are singletons. Note on this clone: As yet, its antigen is unknown.

Ipilimumab CTLA-4 blockade and focal radiation were given to patients with chemo-refractory metastatic non-small-cell lung cancer. The sequence derives from a human donor with non-small cell lung cancer whose response to radiotherapy plus ipilimumab could not be evaluated. The material was peripheral blood, obtained from a patient treated with radiotherapy plus ipilimumab.

The CDR3 nucleotides are TGTGCCAGTAGTCCGAGACAGGGGTCCTCCTACGAGCAGTACTTC. Translated, it gives CASSPRQGSSYEQYF. The V call is TRBV19, the J call TRBJ2-7; 8 nucleotides align to TRBD1. Germline V gene lookup returns CDR1 LNHDA and CDR2 SQIVND (reference sequence). V lost 5 bases, J lost 0 bases, and 6 bases stayed unmatched. The CDR3 loop spans 15 amino acids.